The sequence of this T cell receptor (beta chain) was determined in a study of T cell responses to AZD1222 COVID-19 vaccine. For this clone: Antigen: not known.

Germline-derived CDR1 and CDR2 are SNHLY and FYNNEI. The CDR3 runs 13 residues. V lost 4 bases to trimming and J lost 7 bases, with 10 bases between them. Overall study results and limits: Recipients of two AZD1222 doses showed rising Spike-specific TCR breadth and depth. Donor demographics were predominantly white British with a female majority; clonal diversity may be underestimated.

TCRdb keeps only in-frame clones here, not all; method: immunoSEQ multiplex PCR. The sample includes approximately 100,000 clones, roughly 91% of them seen just once. The TCR sequence derives from an adult who received the AZD1222 COVID-19 vaccine. The starting material was peripheral blood, obtained 28 days after the second AZD1222 dose. V usage is TRBV2 and J usage is TRBJ1-4; D call uncertain. The CDR3 bases are TGTGCCAGCAGTGTGTCAGGAGGTGAAAAACTGTTTTTT. Amino acids: CASSVSGGEKLFF.